The 25 T cell receptor beta chains given below trace back to one sample, sequenced in a study of blood T cell repertoires in COVID-19 (dated by TCRdb to the early 2020s). Preparation of the library involved the immunoSEQ multiplex PCR assay. Drawn from immuneACCESS, this table holds only the in-frame rearrangements with V and J called that TCRdb kept. Clones are partly lost; checked studies trace under half to an unresolved V gene and leave the rest unexplained. The sample table shows about 310,000 clones, and 89% are seen once. Clones ranked in the top ten supply 9.5% of the sample. The sample comprised PBMCs or T cells enriched from blood (not recorded which). Receptors were obtained from a woman between 35 and 50 years old who had recovered from COVID-19.

This CDR3 is CASSLNLGETQYF. The CDR3 nucleotides read TGTGCCAGCAGTTTAAATCTCGGGGAGACCCAGTACTTC. This chain uses TRBV27 with TRBJ2-5; D remains ambiguous. V gave up 2 bases and J gave up 5 bases, with 9 bases separating them. This CDR3 has 13 residues. The germline V gene has CDR1 MNHEY and CDR2 SMNVEV (reference sequence).

The chain employs TRBV18 and TRBJ2-1; possibly TRBD1 for D (5 bases). V dropped 3 bases and J dropped 9 bases, with 9 bases sitting between them. Germline CDR1 reads KGHSH; CDR2 reads LQKENI. This CDR3 region has 12 residues. DNA for the CDR3: TGTGCCAGCTCACCGCCCAGGGTTGAGCAGTTCTTC. Translation: CASSPPRVEQFF.

This chain connects TRBV5-4 to TRBJ2-1, with TRBD2 identical over 11 bases. Germline CDR1 and CDR2: SGHNT and YYREEE (reference sequence). The V gene end was trimmed by 0 bases and the J gene end by 4 bases; junction bases not matched to a gene: 3. The CDR3 has 16 amino acids. CDR3 bases: TGTGCCAGCAGCTTGGATGGGACTAGCGGATACAATGAGCAGTTCTTC. Translated: CASSLDGTSGYNEQFF.

The chain carries TRBV28 and TRBJ2-3; D is perhaps TRBD1 (6 bases). Germline V CDR1 and CDR2: MDHEN, SYDVKM. This CDR3 spans 15 amino acids. The V end was cut by 6 bases, the J end by 2 bases, with 15 bases between. In DNA, the CDR3 is TGTGCCAGCAGAACTATTCAGGGGCCCACAGATACGCAGTATTTT. Residues: CASRTIQGPTDTQYF.

This chain links TRBV7-2 with TRBJ2-3; 8 bases map to TRBD2. Germline trimming cut 3 bases from V and 4 bases from J; bases unmatched to any gene: 6. Germline CDR1 SGHTA, CDR2 FQGNSA. The CDR3 runs 15 residues. The CDR3 here is CASSFGGGSPDTQYF. The CDR3 DNA follows: TGTGCCAGCAGCTTTGGCGGGGGGAGCCCAGATACGCAGTATTTT.

This clone appeared once. This chain connects TRBV2 to TRBJ1-4; D remains unclear. Germline CDR1 SNHLY, CDR2 FYNNEI. This CDR3 has 11 residues. The germline V and J ends were trimmed by 7 bases and 7 bases, with 7 bases remaining between them. CDR3 residues: CASNLGEKLFF. As DNA, the CDR3 is TGTGCCAGCAATCTAGGTGAAAAACTGTTTTTT. The complete variable domain, with remaining parts taken from reference TRBV2 and TRBJ1-4, reads EPEVTQTPSHQVTQMGQEVILRCVPISNHLYFYWYRQILGQKVEFLVSFYNNEISEKSEIFDDQFSVERPDGSNFTLKIRSTKLEDSAMYFCASNLGEKLFFGSGTQLSVL.

Only one count was recorded for this clone. The chain links TRBV5-6 to TRBJ2-5; possible D gene TRBD2, 6 bases. The CDR3 consists of 16 residues. From germline, CDR1 is SGHDT and CDR2 YYEEEE. The V end lost 0 bases, the J end lost 5 bases, and 17 bases lay between the germline ends. The CDR3 protein is CASSLDTSGRRETQYF. Here the CDR3 DNA reads TGTGCCAGCAGCTTGGATACTAGTGGGAGGAGGGAGACCCAGTACTTC.

The chain links TRBV7-2 to TRBJ2-5; TRBD2 matches at 11 bases. The V gene's germline CDR1 is SGHTA and CDR2 FQGNSA. V was clipped by 3 bases and J by 1 base; unmatched bases: 4. This CDR3 has 16 amino acids. The CDR3 here is CASSLGLAEIQETQYF. In nucleotides, the CDR3 is TGTGCCAGCAGCTTGGGACTAGCGGAAATCCAAGAGACCCAGTACTTC. The whole variable domain, remainder taken from reference TRBV7-2 and TRBJ2-5, is GAGVSQSPSNKVTEKGKDVELRCDPISGHTALYWYRQSLGQGLEFLIYFQGNSAPDKSGLPSDRFSAERTGGSVSTLTIQRTQQEDSAVYLCASSLGLAEIQETQYFGPGTRLLVL.

A single count supports this clone. The V call is TRBV23-1, the J call TRBJ1-1, with 7 bases aligning to TRBD1. TRBV23-1 is known as an ORF, though its function is uncertain. This CDR3 region has 15 residues. V trimming: 4 bases; J trimming: 0 bases; junction bases outside the gene matches: 5. The CDR3 here is CASSPLQGMNTEAFF. CDR3 coding DNA: TGCGCCAGCAGTCCCCTACAGGGGATGAACACTGAAGCTTTCTTT.

This chain links TRBV19 with TRBJ2-3; tentatively, D is TRBD1 (6 bases). This CDR3 is built from 17 residues. Germline CDR1 LNHDA, CDR2 SQIVND (reference sequence). Trimming shortened V by 3 bases and J by 0 bases, and 16 bases separated the two germline ends. CDR3 sequence reads: CASSMAGASLSTDTQYF. DNA of the CDR3: TGTGCCAGTAGTATGGCAGGGGCTTCTCTTAGCACAGATACGCAGTATTTT.

This clone is classed as large. This chain connects TRBV5-4 to TRBJ2-7; tentative D call: TRBD2 (5 bases). Trimming pared 3 bases from V and 3 bases from J, leaving 10 bases between. Germline V gives CDR1 SGHNT, CDR2 YYREEE (reference sequence). The CDR3 spans 13 residues. The CDR3: CASSSGISYEQYF. CDR3 nucleotides: TGTGCCAGCAGCTCCGGGATAAGCTACGAGCAGTACTTC.

The rearrangement uses TRBV30 and TRBJ2-3; 9 bases are shared with TRBD2. Germline CDR1 is GTSNPN and CDR2 is SVGIG (reference sequence). J lost 5 bases, V lost 0 bases, and 6 bases had no gene match. CDR3 length: 15 amino acids. CDR3 nucleotides: TGTGCCTGGAGTGTCAAGCGGGGGGCTGGAGATACGCAGTATTTT. Residues: CAWSVKRGAGDTQYF. Looking up the rest from reference TRBV30 and TRBJ2-3 gives the full variable domain: SQTIHQWPATLVQPVGSPLSLECTVEGTSNPNLYWYRQAAGRGLQLLFYSVGIGQISSEVPQNLSASRPQDRQFILSSKKLLLSDSGFYLCAWSVKRGAGDTQYFGPGTRLTVL.

The CDR3 DNA is TGTGCCAGCAGTTTATCGACAGATTATCGCTATGGCTACACCTTC. It translates to CASSLSTDYRYGYTF. J is TRBJ1-2 and V is TRBV28, with TRBD1 as a possible D gene (5 bases). Germline CDR1 MDHEN, CDR2 SYDVKM. The germline V and J ends were trimmed by 1 base and 4 bases, with 13 bases remaining between them. The CDR3 has 15 amino acids.

This clone was seen only once. The chain is built from TRBV11-2 and TRBJ1-2, with D perhaps matching TRBD1 (6 bases). The CDR3 length is 11 residues. CDR1 and CDR2 from the germline V gene are SGHAT and FQNNGV. With 5 bases removed from V and 6 bases from J, the gap between germline ends came to 7 bases. CDR3: CASSGGHGYTF. The DNA of the CDR3 is TGTGCCAGCAGCGGGGGCCATGGCTACACCTTC.

The chain combines TRBV7-9 with TRBJ1-6; D might be TRBD1 (5 bases). The V gene lost 4 bases and the J gene lost 14 bases, with 15 bases spanning the gap. The CDR3 is made up of 13 amino acids. The germline V gene has CDR1 SEHNR and CDR2 FQNEAQ (reference sequence). The DNA of the CDR3 is TGTGCCAGCAGCTCCCAGGGCCAGGCTGCCCTCCACTTT. Protein: CASSSQGQAALHF.

The table lists this clone with a count of one. V and J are TRBV5-4 and TRBJ1-6, with 7 bases lining up with TRBD1. V was clipped by 3 bases and J by 7 bases; unmatched bases: 4. The CDR3 runs to 14 residues. Germline CDR1 is SGHNT and CDR2 is YYREEE (reference sequence). The CDR3 DNA reads TGTGCCAGCAGCTCCAACAGGGGCAATTCACCCCTCCACTTT. Its translation is CASSSNRGNSPLHF.

This clone came up once. This chain links TRBV9 with TRBJ2-3; possibly TRBD1 for D (6 bases). Trimming shortened V by 3 bases and J by 5 bases, and 16 bases separated the two germline ends. CDR3 length: 15 amino acids. The germline V gene has CDR1 SGDLS and CDR2 YYNGEE. CDR3: CASSAVVQGLDTQYF. For the CDR3, the DNA is TGTGCCAGCAGCGCAGTGGTGCAGGGGTTAGATACGCAGTATTTT.

Only one count was recorded for this clone. The chain couples TRBV6-5 to TRBJ1-5, with a tentative D call TRBD1 (5 bases). The V end lost 8 bases, the J end lost 7 bases, and 18 bases lay between the germline ends. The CDR3 is 14 residues long. Germline assignment: CDR1 MNHEY and CDR2 SVGAGI. In DNA, the CDR3 is TGTGCCAGCTTCGCGTCGGGGGGAAGACAGCCCCAGCATTTT. Protein sequence: CASFASGGRQPQHF.

The chain combines TRBV11-3 with TRBJ2-3, with D perhaps TRBD1 (5 bases). CDR1 SGHNT and CDR2 YENEEA come from the germline V gene. The CDR3 has 16 residues. V was pared by 2 bases and J by 2 bases, with 14 bases between. This chain's CDR3 is CASSLLTATLTDTQYF. CDR3 nucleotides: TGTGCCAGCAGCTTATTGACAGCGACGCTCACAGATACGCAGTATTTT.

The chain is built from TRBV27 and TRBJ2-1; no clear D. The CDR3 sequence is 17 residues long. Germline CDR1 MNHEY, CDR2 SMNVEV (reference sequence). Trimming shortened V by 5 bases and J by 7 bases, and 24 bases separated the two germline ends. CDR3 loop: CASSTLPKEEPKNEQFF. In DNA form, the CDR3 reads TGTGCCAGCAGTACCCTCCCGAAAGAGGAACCAAAGAATGAGCAGTTCTTC.

This rearrangement joins TRBV24-1 to TRBJ2-5; perhaps TRBD1 as D (5 bases). Germline-derived CDR1 and CDR2 are KGHDR and SFDVKD. The CDR3 is 13 amino acids. The V end lost 9 bases, the J end lost 5 bases, and 15 bases lay between the germline ends. The CDR3 DNA follows: TGTGCCACCCGACCTGCAAAGGGGGAGACCCAGTACTTC. Protein sequence: CATRPAKGETQYF.

The chain couples TRBV16 to TRBJ2-7, with D perhaps matching TRBD1 (5 bases). The CDR3 loop spans 16 amino acids. Per the germline V gene, CDR1 is KGHSY and CDR2 is FQNENV. Trimming shortened V by 2 bases and J by 1 base, and 15 bases separated the two germline ends. As DNA, the CDR3 is TGTGCCAGCAGCCAAATAGGATCAGGGTTATCCTACGAGCAGTACTTC. It yields the protein CASSQIGSGLSYEQYF.

The rearrangement links TRBV19 to TRBJ1-2; D not resolved. This CDR3 region has 11 residues. The germline CDR1 and CDR2 sequences are LNHDA and SQIVND (reference sequence). The V end lost 4 bases, the J end lost 7 bases, and 7 bases lay between the germline ends. The CDR3 is CASSRTSGYTF. The CDR3 DNA reads TGTGCCAGTAGTAGGACTTCTGGCTACACCTTC.

The rearrangement joins TRBV18 to TRBJ2-1, with D perhaps TRBD2 (6 bases). Trimming left V 3 bases short and J 0 bases short, with 12 bases between. Germline CDR1 and CDR2: KGHSH and LQKENI. The CDR3 extends over 16 amino acids. Here the CDR3 reads CASSPPETSSYNEQFF. The CDR3 DNA sequence: TGTGCCAGCTCACCCCCCGAGACTAGCTCCTACAATGAGCAGTTCTTC.

The chain links TRBV4-3 to TRBJ2-7; the match to TRBD1 covers 9 bases. Germline V gene data show CDR1 as LGHNA and CDR2 as YSLEER. Trimming cost V 4 bases and J 6 bases; bases outside gene matches: 7. The CDR3 has 14 residues. Here the CDR3 reads CASSRDRERIEQYF. In DNA, the CDR3 is TGCGCCAGCAGCCGGGACAGGGAGCGGATCGAGCAGTACTTC.